The 19 T cell receptor beta chains given below trace back to one sample, sequenced in a study of chemoradiotherapy in HPV16-positive cancers. Assay: immunoSEQ multiplex PCR; the TCRdb copy retains only in-frame clones and omits some. The data hold some 2,100 clones, with around 88% observed a single time. The input for sequencing was tumor tissue, taken from a patient who underwent chemoradiotherapy. The source of these receptors is a human donor with HPV-associated anogenital cancer.

The rearrangement links TRBV5-1 to TRBJ1-1; the match to TRBD1 covers 8 bases. Germline V gene data show CDR1 as SGHRS and CDR2 as YFSETQ. V shed 4 bases and J 2 bases; nucleotides not matched to a gene: 7. This CDR3 spans 15 amino acids. This chain's CDR3 is CASSPGQGHNTEAFF. The CDR3, as DNA: TGCGCCAGCAGCCCCGGACAGGGACATAACACTGAAGCTTTCTTT.

This chain connects TRBV13 to TRBJ1-3, with D perhaps matching TRBD1 (5 bases). Germline values: CDR1 PRHDT, CDR2 FYEKMQ (reference sequence). Trimming took 5 bases from V and 1 from J, leaving 12 bases between them. The CDR3 spans 15 residues. CDR3 DNA sequence: TGTGCCAGCAGCATAAGACAGACGTCTGGAAACACCATATATTTT. Translated: CASSIRQTSGNTIYF. The full variable domain, completed using reference TRBV13 and TRBJ1-3, is AAGVIQSPRHLIKEKRETATLKCYPIPRHDTVYWYQQGPGQDPQFLISFYEKMQSDKGSIPDRFSAQQFSDYHSELNMSSLELGDSALYFCASSIRQTSGNTIYFGEGSWLTVV.

V and J are TRBV18 and TRBJ2-2; D is unclear. Looked up from germline, CDR1 is KGHSH and CDR2 is LQKENI. The CDR3 extends over 13 amino acids. V was cut by 2 bases and J by 3 bases, with 4 bases left in between. The CDR3 here is CASSPSDTGELFF. The CDR3 DNA is TGTGCCAGCTCACCATCCGACACCGGGGAGCTGTTTTTT.

This clone was counted only a few times. J is TRBJ1-6 and V is TRBV5-1, with a tentative D call TRBD1 (6 bases). V was trimmed by 0 bases and J by 7 bases, leaving 11 bases between them. The CDR3 totals 15 residues. In germline, CDR1 is SGHRS, CDR2 YFSETQ. CDR3 in DNA: TGCGCCAGCAGCTTGGCCGGACAGATGAATTCACCCCTCCACTTT. The encoded protein is CASSLAGQMNSPLHF.

The chain carries TRBV27 and TRBJ1-2; 9 nucleotides agree with TRBD1. The CDR3 consists of 15 residues. From germline, CDR1 is MNHEY and CDR2 SMNVEV (reference sequence). V shed 8 bases and J 8 bases; nucleotides not matched to a gene: 15. CDR3 in amino acids: CASGDRDREVEGYTF. CDR3 coding DNA: TGTGCCAGCGGGGACCGGGACAGGGAGGTAGAGGGCTACACCTTC.

The chain couples TRBV5-1 to TRBJ1-1; D is uncertain. Trimming took off 2 bases at V and 4 bases at J, with 15 bases between the two ends. The CDR3 consists of 15 residues. In germline, CDR1 is SGHRS, CDR2 YFSETQ. CDR3 DNA: TGCGCCAGCAGCTTTGGGTTTGGTCTGGGCACTGAAGCTTTCTTT. Its translation is CASSFGFGLGTEAFF.

The rearrangement links TRBV7-8 to TRBJ2-1; D perhaps matches TRBD2 (5 bases). The length of the CDR3 is 15 residues. Germline values: CDR1 SGHVS, CDR2 FQNEAQ. Trimming left V 4 bases short and J 5 bases short, with 15 bases between. The CDR3 loop is CASSSRLTNNNEQFF. The CDR3 DNA sequence: TGTGCCAGCAGCTCGCGATTGACTAATAACAATGAGCAGTTCTTC.

A word on this clone: The identical CDR3 is also encoded by other nucleotide sequences in the sample. This chain joins TRBV9 and TRBJ1-5, with a weak D call TRBD1 (6 bases). Trimming removed 4 bases at V and 2 bases at J, with 10 bases between. Germline V lookup: CDR1 SGDLS, CDR2 YYNGEE. The length of the CDR3 is 14 residues. The CDR3 nucleotides read TGTGCCAGCAGCCTAGGGGGGGGCAATCAGCCCCAGCATTTT. Its translation is CASSLGGGNQPQHF. The complete variable domain, with remaining parts taken from reference TRBV9 and TRBJ1-5, reads DSGVTQTPKHLITATGQRVTLRCSPRSGDLSVYWYQQSLDQGLQFLIQYYNGEERAKGNILERFSAQQFPDLHSELNLSSLELGDSALYFCASSLGGGNQPQHFGDGTRLSIL.

The chain is built from TRBV29-1 and TRBJ2-7; weak D call: TRBD2 (8 bases). CDR1 is SQVTM and CDR2 is ANQGSEA in the germline V gene. The V and J ends lost 7 bases and 0 bases respectively, with 19 bases between them. The CDR3 extends over 15 amino acids. Here the CDR3 reads CSGRGGDSDSYEQYF. The DNA for the CDR3 is TGCAGCGGACGGGGGGGGGACAGTGACTCCTACGAGCAGTACTTC.

This sequence joins TRBV19 and TRBJ2-7; TRBD1 aligns across 9 bases. Germline V lookup: CDR1 LNHDA, CDR2 SQIVND (reference sequence). V was pared by 3 bases and J by 6 bases, with 3 bases of the junction left unmatched. This CDR3 is built from 13 residues. CDR3 sequence: CASSIATGGEQYF. The CDR3 DNA is TGTGCCAGTAGTATTGCGACAGGGGGCGAGCAGTACTTC.

CDR3 DNA sequence: TGTGCCACAACGGGACAGGGGGTTCAATCCTACGAGCAGTACTTC. The encoded protein is CATTGQGVQSYEQYF. The genes are TRBV6-1 and TRBJ2-7; TRBD1 aligns across 11 bases. The CDR3 is 15 residues long. Trimming took 10 bases from V and 1 from J; bases not matched to a gene: 9. Looked up from germline, CDR1 is MNHNS and CDR2 is SASEGT.

This sequence joins TRBV10-3 and TRBJ1-6, with TRBD1 matching 7 bases. Looked up from germline, CDR1 is ENHRY and CDR2 is SYGVKD. The V segment lost 7 bases and the J segment 7 bases; nucleotides outside the gene matches: 4. The CDR3 length is 13 residues. The CDR3: CAITGDRNSPLHF. The CDR3 DNA reads as TGTGCCATCACGGGGGACAGAAATTCACCCCTCCACTTT.

J is TRBJ1-2 and V is TRBV5-4, with 9 bases fitting TRBD1. CDR1 is SGHNT and CDR2 is YYREEE in the germline V gene (reference sequence). The V segment lost 4 bases and the J segment 3 bases; nucleotides outside the gene matches: 10. The CDR3 has 16 residues. The CDR3 loop is CASSRPDRGDYYGYTF. The CDR3 nucleotides read TGTGCCAGCAGCCGACCGGACAGGGGAGACTACTATGGCTACACCTTC.

The chain uses TRBV5-4 and TRBJ2-2; D is perhaps TRBD1 (6 bases). The CDR3 totals 14 residues. Germline lookup yields CDR1 SGHNT and CDR2 YYREEE (reference sequence). Trimming left V 2 bases short and J 6 bases short, with 11 bases between. The DNA of the CDR3 is TGTGCCAGCAGCTTCCAGGGGTTCCCCGGGGAGCTGTTTTTT. Residues: CASSFQGFPGELFF.

This chain connects TRBV6-5 to TRBJ1-6; D gene uncertain. Germline lookup yields CDR1 MNHEY and CDR2 SVGAGI. Between the trimmed V and J ends, which lost 4 bases and 8 bases, there was a span of 12 bases. The CDR3 totals 14 residues. The CDR3 here is CASSSGFGDSPLHF. CDR3 DNA: TGTGCCAGCAGTTCTGGGTTCGGGGATTCACCCCTCCACTTT.

This clone was seen only once. J is TRBJ2-1 and V is TRBV4-1; D possibly corresponds to TRBD2 (6 bases). Germline V lookup: CDR1 MGHRA, CDR2 YSYEKL. Trimming removed 0 bases at V and 7 bases at J, with 19 bases between. CDR3 length: 17 amino acids. The CDR3 DNA sequence: TGCGCCAGCAGCCAAGAGGAGGCGGGACGAATAAGAAATGAGCAGTTCTTC. Encoded protein: CASSQEEAGRIRNEQFF.

This chain links TRBV5-1 with TRBJ2-7; 8 bases align to TRBD2. V trimming: 6 bases; J trimming: 2 bases; junction bases outside the gene matches: 10. CDR1 is SGHRS and CDR2 is YFSETQ in the germline V gene. CDR3 size: 15 residues. The CDR3 loop is CASTGIAGGAYEQYF. In nucleotides, the CDR3 is TGCGCCAGCACCGGAATCGCGGGAGGCGCCTACGAGCAGTACTTC.

The chain joins TRBV6-1 to TRBJ2-2; no definite D call. In germline, CDR1 is MNHNS, CDR2 SASEGT. The CDR3 totals 12 residues. V was shortened by 8 bases and J by 3 bases, with 7 bases between the two germline ends. The CDR3 loop reads CASGWDTGELFF. As DNA, the CDR3 is TGTGCCAGCGGCTGGGACACCGGGGAGCTGTTTTTT.

The chain employs TRBV5-4 and TRBJ2-7, with unresolved D. Germline lookup yields CDR1 SGHNT and CDR2 YYREEE (reference sequence). Trimming cost V 3 bases and J 7 bases, with 8 bases left between them. The CDR3 runs 11 residues. CDR3: CASSSVGEQYF. CDR3 sequence (DNA): TGTGCCAGCAGCTCTGTGGGTGAGCAGTACTTC.